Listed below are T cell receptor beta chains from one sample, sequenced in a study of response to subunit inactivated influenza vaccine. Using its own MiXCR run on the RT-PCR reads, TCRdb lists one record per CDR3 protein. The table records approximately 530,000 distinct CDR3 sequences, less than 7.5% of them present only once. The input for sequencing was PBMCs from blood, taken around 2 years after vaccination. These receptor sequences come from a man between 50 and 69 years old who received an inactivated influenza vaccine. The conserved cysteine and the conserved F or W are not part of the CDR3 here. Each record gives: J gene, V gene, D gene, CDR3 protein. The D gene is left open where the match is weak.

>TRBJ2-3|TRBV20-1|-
SASPSTDTQY
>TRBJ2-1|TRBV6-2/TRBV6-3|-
ASSRGLQGEQF
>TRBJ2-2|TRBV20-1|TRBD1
SPERGGAGGELF
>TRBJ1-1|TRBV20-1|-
SARLRRGIPNTEAF
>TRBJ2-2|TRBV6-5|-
ASSYDGPRGTGELF
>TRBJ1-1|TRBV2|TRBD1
ASGQGITEAF
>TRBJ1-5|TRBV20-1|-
SARGTLSSNQPQH
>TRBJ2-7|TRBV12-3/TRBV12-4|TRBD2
ASAGTSGGYEQY
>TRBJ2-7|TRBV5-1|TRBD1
ASSLGDRFSYEQY
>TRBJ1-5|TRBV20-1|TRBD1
SAPPGQGNQPQH
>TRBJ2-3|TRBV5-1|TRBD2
ASSSGTSGDDTDTQY
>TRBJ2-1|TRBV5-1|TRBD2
ASSQTSGSNNEQF
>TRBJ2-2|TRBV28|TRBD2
ASSFQRGNTGELF
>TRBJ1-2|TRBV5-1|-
ASSFEAEVNYGYT
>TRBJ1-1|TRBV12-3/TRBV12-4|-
ASSLRGSTF
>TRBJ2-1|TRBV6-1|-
ASTPAEGHYNEQF
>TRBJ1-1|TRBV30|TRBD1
AWSGQGWTEAF
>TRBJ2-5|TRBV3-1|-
ASSQDKGAQETQY
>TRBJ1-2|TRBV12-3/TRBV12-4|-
ASSDTGIFTYGYT
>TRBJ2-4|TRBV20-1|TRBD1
SASRTGERGNIQY
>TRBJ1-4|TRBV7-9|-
ASSSNRVRTTNEKLF
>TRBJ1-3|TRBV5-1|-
ASSYSWGTGNTIY
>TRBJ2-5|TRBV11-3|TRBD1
ASSSGGRQETQY
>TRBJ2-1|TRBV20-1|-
SAGGIVNNEQF
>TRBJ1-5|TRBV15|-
ATSRVRAGVGNQPQH
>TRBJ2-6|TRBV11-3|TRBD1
ASSSSIRDRSSGANVLT
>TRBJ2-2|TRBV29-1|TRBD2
SVASGSRGTGELF
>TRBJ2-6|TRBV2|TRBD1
ASSQTGVPGANVLT
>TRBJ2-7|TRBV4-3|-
ASSQELGTYEQY
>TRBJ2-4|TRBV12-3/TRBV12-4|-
ASTTDLAKNIQY
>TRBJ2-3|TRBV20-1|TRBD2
SSSGRWDTQY
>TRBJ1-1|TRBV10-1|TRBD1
ASSETGGNTEAF
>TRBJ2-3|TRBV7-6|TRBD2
ASSQRLAVITDTQY
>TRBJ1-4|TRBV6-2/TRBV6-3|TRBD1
ASSSPGQAATNEKLF
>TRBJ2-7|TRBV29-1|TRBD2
SVGGTSGEKSSYEQY
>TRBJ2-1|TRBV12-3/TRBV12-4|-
ASSAGGHEQF
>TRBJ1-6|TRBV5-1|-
ASSLGRENSPLH
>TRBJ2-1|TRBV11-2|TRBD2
ASTQERGLAYNEQF
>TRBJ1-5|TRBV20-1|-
SARDTGHNQPQH
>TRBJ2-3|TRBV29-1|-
SVAGWGAWSTDTQY
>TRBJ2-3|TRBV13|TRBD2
ASSAKEAGPSTDTQY
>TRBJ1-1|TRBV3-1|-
ASSQVNAKGSEAF
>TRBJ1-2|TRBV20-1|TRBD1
SARGAQGVNGYT
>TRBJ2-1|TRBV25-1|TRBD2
ASRYNLAGKTYNEQF
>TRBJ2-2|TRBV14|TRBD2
ASSQGETGGRTGELF
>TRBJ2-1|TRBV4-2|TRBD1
ASSQPEGAYEQF
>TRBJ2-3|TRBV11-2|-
ASSLGFTQY
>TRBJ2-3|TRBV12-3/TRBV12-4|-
ASSSLKETQY
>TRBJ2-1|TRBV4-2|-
ASSQELFGDHSYNEQF
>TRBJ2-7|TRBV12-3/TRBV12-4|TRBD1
ASSVRDRGAEQY
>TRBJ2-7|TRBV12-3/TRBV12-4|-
ASSTGRDWDEQY
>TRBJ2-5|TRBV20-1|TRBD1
SARRQGLGGETQY
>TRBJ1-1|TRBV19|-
ASSMGLLNTEAF
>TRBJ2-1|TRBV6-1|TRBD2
ASNNAGGPRNEQF